Sequencing of this T cell receptor beta chain was carried out in a study of T cell repertoires in cytomegalovirus infection. Across the whole study: Through public TCR beta signatures, both CMV infection and matching HLA type were indicated.

TCRdb called the reads again in MiXCR, with one record for every CDR3 protein. The data hold about 180,000 distinct CDR3 sequences, with less than 25% observed a single time. This clonotype showed up just a few times. Antigen specificity is unknown. V was trimmed by 3 bases and J by 5 bases, leaving 20 bases between them. CDR3 size: 16 residues. Germline values: CDR1 SQVTM, CDR2 ANQGSEA. The sequencing used CD8+ T cells from cultured PBMCs, collected from culture after CMV antigen stimulation. The rearrangement joins TRBV29-1 to TRBJ2-1, with TRBD1 as a possible D gene (5 bases). This TCR was sampled from a human donor in good health (CMV status not recorded). Some clones in this sample may be carry-over from other donors' samples. The DNA for the CDR3 is TGCAGCGTTGATAGACGTTTTGAGACAGTTGACAATGAGCAGTTCTTC. Amino acids: CSVDRRFETVDNEQFF.